This T cell receptor (beta chain) was captured in a study of blood T cell repertoires in COVID-19. TCRdb's table, derived via immunoSEQ multiplex PCR, lists solely in-frame clones and lacks some. The table records 50,000 or so clones, over 65% of them present only once. The CDR3 has 15 residues. Germline assignment: CDR1 SGHKS and CDR2 YYEKEE (reference sequence). The V and J ends lost 4 bases and 3 bases respectively, with 16 bases between them. The gene calls are TRBV5-5 and TRBJ1-2; D gene uncertain. This receptor was identified in a man older than 75 with COVID-19, enrolled during active disease. Sequencing was done on a sample of peripheral blood. The CDR3, as DNA: TGTGCCAGCAGCCGACTCGGAATTGCCGACTATGGCTACACCTTC. Protein sequence: CASSRLGIADYGYTF.